Sequencing of this T cell receptor (beta chain) was carried out in a study of cytomegalovirus exposure and HLA in healthy donors. In regard to this clone: Germline and junction disagree at one end, which may indicate a read error.

Use of 60 Vbeta and 13 Jbeta primers characterized the PCR. Assay used: immunoSEQ multiplex PCR; TCRdb lists only in-frame clones, some missing. The sample shows about 180,000 clones, around 80% of them seen only once. Sequenced: PBMCs. The TCR sequence derives from a girl aged 5-17 years in good health and CMV-seropositive.

CDR3 nucleotides: TGTGCCAGCAACTTGGGTCTAGCGTCGTACCAAGAGACCCAGTACTTC. This codes for CASNLGLASYQETQYF. The chain has TRBV5-6 and TRBJ2-5; a weak D match, TRBD2 (6 bases). CDR1 is SGHDT and CDR2 is YYEEEE in the germline V gene. The CDR3 covers 16 residues.